This T cell receptor beta chain appears in the sequencing data of a study of cytomegalovirus exposure and HLA in healthy donors. Note on this clone: Its antigen is unidentified.

Points from the study as a whole: A list of approximately 160 TCR beta chains associated with cytomegalovirus was given. Several of the most significant clusters appeared linked to common viral pathogens, based on a later analysis.

60 Vbeta and 13 Jbeta primers were used in PCR. The method was immunoSEQ multiplex PCR; TCRdb's version includes in-frame clones alone and lacks a portion of them. Recorded for this sample: some 82,000 clones. This receptor was obtained from a woman aged 30 to 39 in good health and CMV-seronegative. Sequenced: PBMCs.

The CDR3 is CASSATNTGELFF. The CDR3, as DNA: TGTGCCAGCAGCGCGACTAACACCGGGGAGCTGTTTTTT. The chain carries TRBV11-3 and TRBJ2-2, with no clear D. Germline V CDR1 and CDR2: SGHNT, YENEEA. The germline V and J ends were trimmed by 5 bases and 2 bases, with 6 bases remaining between them. This CDR3 spans 13 amino acids.